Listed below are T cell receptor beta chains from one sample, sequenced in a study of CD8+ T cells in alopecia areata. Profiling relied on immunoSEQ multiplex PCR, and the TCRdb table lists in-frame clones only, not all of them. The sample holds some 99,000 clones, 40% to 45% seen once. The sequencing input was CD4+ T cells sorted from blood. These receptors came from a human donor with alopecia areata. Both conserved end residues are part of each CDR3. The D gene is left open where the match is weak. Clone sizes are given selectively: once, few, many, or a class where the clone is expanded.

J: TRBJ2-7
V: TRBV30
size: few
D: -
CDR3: CAWSDGASYEQYF
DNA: TGTGCCTGGAGTGATGGGGCATCCTACGAGCAGTACTTC

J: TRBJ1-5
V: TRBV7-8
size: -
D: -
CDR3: CASSLSWNGNQPQHF
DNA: TGTGCCAGCAGCTTAAGTTGGAACGGAAATCAGCCCCAGCATTTT

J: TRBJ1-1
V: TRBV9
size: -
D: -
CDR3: CASSVAGNTEAFF
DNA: TGTGCCAGCAGCGTAGCTGGGAACACTGAAGCTTTCTTT

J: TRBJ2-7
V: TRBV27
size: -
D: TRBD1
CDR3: CASSLSAGGYPEQYF
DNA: TGTGCCAGCAGTTTATCGGCAGGGGGATATCCCGAGCAGTACTTC

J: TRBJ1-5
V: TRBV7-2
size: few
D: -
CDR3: CASSPGANQPQHF
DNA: TGTGCCAGCAGCCCGGGTGCCAATCAGCCCCAGCATTTT

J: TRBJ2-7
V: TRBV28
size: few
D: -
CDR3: CASRTAYEQYF
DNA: TGTGCCAGCCGGACAGCTTACGAGCAGTACTTC

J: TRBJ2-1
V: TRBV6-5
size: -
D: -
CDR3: CASSSQLGNNEQFF
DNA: TGTGCCAGCAGTTCTCAACTAGGAAACAATGAGCAGTTCTTC

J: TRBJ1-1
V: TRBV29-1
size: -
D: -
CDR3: CSVEVIRNEAFF
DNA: TGCAGCGTTGAGGTGATACGCAATGAAGCTTTCTTT

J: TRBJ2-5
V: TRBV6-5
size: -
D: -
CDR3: CASSKSGRRETQYF
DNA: TGTGCCAGCAGTAAATCGGGACGGCGGGAGACCCAGTACTTC

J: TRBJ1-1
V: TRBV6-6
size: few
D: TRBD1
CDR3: CASGGTGKTEAFF
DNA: TGTGCCAGCGGCGGGACAGGGAAAACTGAAGCTTTCTTT

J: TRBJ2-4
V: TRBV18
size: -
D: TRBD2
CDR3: CASSRAPSGSYGIQYF
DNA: TGTGCCAGCTCACGGGCTCCTAGCGGGAGTTATGGCATTCAGTACTTC

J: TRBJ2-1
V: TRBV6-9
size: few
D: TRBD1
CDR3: CASSYPQGANEQFF
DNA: TGTGCCAGCAGTTATCCCCAGGGGGCCAATGAGCAGTTCTTC

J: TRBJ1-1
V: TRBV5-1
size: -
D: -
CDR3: CASSLGSVNTEAFF
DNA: TGCGCCAGCAGCTTGGGCTCAGTGAACACTGAAGCTTTCTTT

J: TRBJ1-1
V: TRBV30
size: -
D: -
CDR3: CAWSVKLANTEAFF
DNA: TGTGCCTGGAGTGTAAAGCTTGCGAACACTGAAGCTTTCTTT

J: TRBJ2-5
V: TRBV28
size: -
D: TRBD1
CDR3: CASSSPGQETQYF
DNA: TGTGCCAGCAGTTCGCCGGGACAGGAGACCCAGTACTTC

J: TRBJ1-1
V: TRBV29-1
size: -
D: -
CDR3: CSVKGNTEAFF
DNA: TGCAGCGTCAAAGGGAACACTGAAGCTTTCTTT

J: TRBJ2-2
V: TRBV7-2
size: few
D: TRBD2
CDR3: CASSLGAGFLGANTGELFF
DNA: TGTGCCAGCAGCTTAGGAGCGGGATTTCTGGGGGCGAACACCGGGGAGCTGTTTTTT

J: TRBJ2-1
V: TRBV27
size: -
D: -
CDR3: CASSQGLGEQFF
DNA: TGTGCCAGCAGCCAAGGGTTAGGTGAGCAGTTCTTC

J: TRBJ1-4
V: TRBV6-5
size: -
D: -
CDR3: CASRPRRDRGELFF
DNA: TGTGCCAGCAGACCGAGACGGGATAGGGGAGAACTGTTTTTT

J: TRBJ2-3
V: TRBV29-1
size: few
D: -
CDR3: CSVVVRGHTDTQYF
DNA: TGCAGCGTTGTCGTCAGGGGACACACAGATACGCAGTATTTT

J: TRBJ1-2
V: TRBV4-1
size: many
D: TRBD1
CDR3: CASSPRTGGASRNYGYTF
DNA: TGCGCCAGCAGCCCAAGGACAGGGGGCGCTTCAAGGAACTATGGCTACACCTTC

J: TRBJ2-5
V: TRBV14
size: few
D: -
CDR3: CASSPRGGETQYF
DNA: TGTGCCAGCAGCCCCCGAGGCGGAGAGACCCAGTACTTC

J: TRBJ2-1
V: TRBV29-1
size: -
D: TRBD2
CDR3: CSVESASGGFEFF
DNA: TGCAGCGTTGAATCGGCTAGCGGGGGGTTCGAGTTCTTC

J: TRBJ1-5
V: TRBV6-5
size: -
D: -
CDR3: CASSFDRTNQPQHF
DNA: TGTGCCAGCAGTTTTGACAGAACCAATCAGCCCCAGCATTTT

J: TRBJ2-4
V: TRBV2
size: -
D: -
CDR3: CASSGLEGAGAKNIQYF
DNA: TGTGCCAGCAGTGGTTTGGAGGGGGCAGGGGCCAAAAACATTCAGTACTTC

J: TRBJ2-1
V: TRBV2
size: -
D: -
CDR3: CASRTSFIDEQFF
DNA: TGTGCCAGCCGCACTAGTTTCATTGATGAGCAGTTCTTC

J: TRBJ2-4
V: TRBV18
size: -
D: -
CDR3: CASSPPDRNIQYF
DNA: TGTGCCAGCTCCCCGCCGGACAGAAACATTCAGTACTTC

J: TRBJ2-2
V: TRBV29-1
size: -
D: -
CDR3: CSVASGYNTGELFF
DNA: TGCAGCGTTGCGAGTGGATACAACACCGGGGAGCTGTTTTTT

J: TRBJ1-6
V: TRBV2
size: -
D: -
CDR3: CASSDITTNSPLHF
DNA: TGTGCCAGCAGTGATATAACAACGAATTCACCCCTCCACTTT

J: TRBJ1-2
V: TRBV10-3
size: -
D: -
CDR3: CATTQAGNYGYTF
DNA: TGTGCCACCACTCAGGCAGGGAACTATGGCTACACCTTC

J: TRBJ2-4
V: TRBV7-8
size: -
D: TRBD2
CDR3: CASSSPTSGKGIQYF
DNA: TGTGCCAGCAGCTCGCCGACTAGCGGGAAGGGCATTCAGTACTTC

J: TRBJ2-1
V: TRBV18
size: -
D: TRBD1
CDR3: CASSEAGGYNEQFF
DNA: TGTGCCAGCTCAGAGGCAGGGGGATACAATGAGCAGTTCTTC

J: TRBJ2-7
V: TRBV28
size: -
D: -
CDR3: CASGVGTSYEQYF
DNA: TGTGCCAGCGGAGTGGGGACCTCCTACGAGCAGTACTTC

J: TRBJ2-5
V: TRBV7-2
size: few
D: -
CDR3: CASSQETQYF
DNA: TGTGCCAGCAGCCAAGAGACCCAGTACTTC

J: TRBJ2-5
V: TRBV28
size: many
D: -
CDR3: CASSTVALETQYF
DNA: TGTGCCAGCAGTACGGTAGCTCTGGAGACCCAGTACTTC

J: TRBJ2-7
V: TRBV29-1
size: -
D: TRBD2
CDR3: CSVSPGTSGSEQYF
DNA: TGCAGCGTTAGTCCCGGGACTAGCGGGAGCGAGCAGTACTTC

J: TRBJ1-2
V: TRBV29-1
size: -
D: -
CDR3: CSVEGTGTAGRGYTF
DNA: TGCAGCGTTGAAGGGACCGGGACCGCGGGAAGAGGCTACACCTTC

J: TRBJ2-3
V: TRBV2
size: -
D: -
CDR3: CASTQGSTDTQYF
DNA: TGTGCCAGCACCCAGGGCAGCACAGATACGCAGTATTTT

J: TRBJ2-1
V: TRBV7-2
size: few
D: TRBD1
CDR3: CASSFDRVSHEQFF
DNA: TGTGCCAGCAGCTTCGACAGGGTCAGCCATGAGCAGTTCTTC

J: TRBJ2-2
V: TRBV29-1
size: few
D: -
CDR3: CSVGVSAGELFF
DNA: TGCAGCGTGGGGGTTTCGGCCGGGGAGCTGTTTTTT

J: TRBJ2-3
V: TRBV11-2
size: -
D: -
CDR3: CASSFGGDTQYF
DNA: TGTGCCAGCAGCTTTGGGGGTGATACGCAGTATTTT

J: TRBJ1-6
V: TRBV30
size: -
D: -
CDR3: CAWSKGTYNSPLHF
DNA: TGTGCCTGGAGCAAGGGGACCTATAATTCACCCCTCCACTTT

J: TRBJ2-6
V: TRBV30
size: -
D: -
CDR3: CAWSRTDSRSGANVLTF
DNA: TGTGCCTGGAGTCGGACGGACAGCCGCTCTGGGGCCAACGTCCTGACTTTC

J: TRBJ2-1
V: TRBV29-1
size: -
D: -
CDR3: CSAQGEGREQFF
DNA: TGCAGCGCCCAGGGAGAGGGAAGGGAGCAGTTCTTC

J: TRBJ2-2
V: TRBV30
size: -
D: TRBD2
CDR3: CAWGLASNTGELFF
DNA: TGTGCCTGGGGACTAGCGAGTAACACCGGGGAGCTGTTTTTT

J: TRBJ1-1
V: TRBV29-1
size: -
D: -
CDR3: CSVDLKGRGKAEAFF
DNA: TGCAGCGTTGACCTGAAGGGGCGGGGTAAGGCTGAAGCTTTCTTT

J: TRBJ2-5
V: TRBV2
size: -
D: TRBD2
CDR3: CASSEASTSGGPGPYF
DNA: TGTGCCAGCAGTGAAGCTTCCACTAGCGGGGGGCCGGGCCCGTACTTC

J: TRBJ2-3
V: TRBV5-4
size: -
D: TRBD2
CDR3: CASSLKLAGTDTQYF
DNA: TGTGCCAGCAGCTTGAAACTAGCGGGAACAGATACGCAGTATTTT

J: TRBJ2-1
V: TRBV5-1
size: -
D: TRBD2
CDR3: CASSSSGDYNEQFF
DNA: TGCGCCAGCAGCTCTAGCGGGGACTACAATGAGCAGTTCTTC

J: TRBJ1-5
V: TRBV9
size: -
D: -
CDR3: CASSVEKGWPQHF
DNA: TGTGCCAGCAGCGTAGAGAAGGGTTGGCCCCAGCATTTT

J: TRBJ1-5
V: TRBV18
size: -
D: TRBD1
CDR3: CASSPGTGFRQPQHF
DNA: TGTGCCAGCTCACCCGGGACAGGGTTTCGTCAGCCCCAGCATTTT

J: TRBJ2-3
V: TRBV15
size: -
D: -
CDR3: CATSRLQQGHPDTQYF
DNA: TGTGCCACCAGCAGACTCCAACAGGGTCACCCAGATACGCAGTATTTT

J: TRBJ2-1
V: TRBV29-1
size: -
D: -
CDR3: CSVESGPGEQFF
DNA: TGCAGCGTTGAATCGGGTCCCGGTGAGCAGTTCTTC

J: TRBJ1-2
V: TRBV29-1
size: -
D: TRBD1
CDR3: CSIWPRQGEGYTF
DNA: TGCAGCATCTGGCCCCGACAGGGAGAAGGCTACACCTTC

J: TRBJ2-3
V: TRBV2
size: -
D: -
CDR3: CASSPVRGAGDTQYF
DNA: TGTGCCAGCAGTCCCGTCAGGGGCGCGGGAGATACGCAGTATTTT

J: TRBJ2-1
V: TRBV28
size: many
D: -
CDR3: CASSLSFRLFAGYNEQFF
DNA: TGTGCCAGCAGTTTATCATTCCGGCTGTTTGCGGGATACAATGAGCAGTTCTTC